The 10 T cell receptor beta chains listed next were all sequenced from one sample in a study of low-dose radiotherapy and immunotherapy resistance in tumors. With TRAV- and TRBV-specific primers, first-strand cDNA was made, covering the alpha and beta chains. With a constant-region primer and a V-primer adapter, TCRs were subjected to 15 to 25 PCR cycles of amplification. TCRdb analysed the reads with MiXCR anew, one entry per CDR3 protein. This table has roughly 100,000 distinct CDR3 sequences, roughly 19% appearing once. Regarding time point: after trial treatment. Treatment noted: LDRT plus nivolumab, ipilimumab, low-dose cyclophosphamide and aspirin (RACIN trial). Sequencing used PBMCs, obtained after low-dose radiotherapy plus immunotherapy. The receptors shown here come from a female donor with ovarian cancer.

This clonotype was observed many times. The chain couples TRBV7-9 to TRBJ2-7; possibly TRBD1 or TRBD2 for D (5 bases each). Trimming took 5 bases from V and 0 from J, leaving 14 bases between them. Germline V gene data show CDR1 as SEHNR and CDR2 as FQNEAQ (reference sequence). The CDR3 runs to 15 residues. In DNA, the CDR3 is TGTGCCAGCAGCGGCCGGGACCTGGGCTCCTACGAGCAGTACTTC. The encoded protein is CASSGRDLGSYEQYF.

In nucleotides, the CDR3 is TGCGCCAGCAGCTTGGAGGTTGAAGGCTACACCTTC. Protein: CASSLEVEGYTF. The rearrangement uses TRBV5-1 and TRBJ1-2; no clear D gene. Germline loops: CDR1 SGHRS, CDR2 YFSETQ. The CDR3 covers 12 residues. V lost 0 bases and J 8 bases, leaving 8 bases between the germline ends. Complete variable domain (other parts from reference TRBV5-1 and TRBJ1-2): KAGVTQTPRYLIKTRGQQVTLSCSPISGHRSVSWYQQTPGQGLQFLFEYFSETQRNKGNFPGRFSGRQFSNSRSEMNVSTLELGDSALYLCASSLEVEGYTFGSGTRLTVV.

V is TRBV2 and J is TRBJ2-7; 7 bases match TRBD2. V lost 6 bases and J lost 0; bases outside the gene matches: 8. The CDR3 consists of 15 residues. The germline V gene encodes CDR1 SNHLY and CDR2 FYNNEI. The CDR3: CASREWEGYSYEQYF. As DNA, the CDR3 is TGTGCCAGCAGGGAATGGGAGGGATACTCCTACGAGCAGTACTTC.

This clonotype was recorded at least ten times. J is TRBJ2-6 and V is TRBV11-3; D gene ambiguous. The germline gives CDR1 SGHNT, CDR2 YENEEA. V lost 0 bases to trimming and J lost 1 base, with 4 bases between them. The CDR3 covers 15 residues. CDR3 nucleotide sequence: TGTGCCAGCAGCTTAGAAGGGTCTGGGGCCAACGTCCTGACTTTC. Translating it yields CASSLEGSGANVLTF. Together with reference TRBV11-3 and TRBJ2-6, the CDR3 gives the full variable domain: EAGVVQSPRYKIIEKKQPVAFWCNPISGHNTLYWYLQNLGQGPELLIRYENEEAVDDSQLPKDRFSAERLKGVDSTLKIQPAELGDSAVYLCASSLEGSGANVLTFGAGSRLTVL.

This chain uses TRBV11-3 with TRBJ2-1; 8 bases align to TRBD2. The V gene's germline CDR1 is SGHNT and CDR2 YENEEA. Unmatched junction bases numbered 6, after V lost 2 bases and J lost 0 bases. The CDR3 is 17 amino acids. The CDR3 nucleotides read TGTGCCAGCAGCTTACCTAGCGGGCTTAGCTCCTACAATGAGCAGTTCTTC. Protein product: CASSLPSGLSSYNEQFF.

The genes are TRBV6-5 and TRBJ2-5; D gene ambiguous. This CDR3 is 11 amino acids long. Trimming left V 5 bases short and J 4 bases short, with 5 bases between. Germline V gives CDR1 MNHEY, CDR2 SVGAGI. The CDR3 is CASSARETQYF. The CDR3 bases are TGTGCCAGCAGTGCTCGAGAGACCCAGTACTTC.

This clonotype was seen ten or more times. The V call is TRBV28, the J call TRBJ2-3; the match to TRBD2 covers 11 bases. V trimming: 2 bases; J trimming: 4 bases; junction bases outside the gene matches: 8. This CDR3 region has 17 residues. Germline lookup yields CDR1 MDHEN and CDR2 SYDVKM. DNA for the CDR3: TGTGCCAGCAGTTTAGTCAATACGGGACTAGCGGCAGATACGCAGTATTTT. Amino acids: CASSLVNTGLAADTQYF.

This clonotype was counted many times. The chain recombines TRBV29-1 with TRBJ1-2, with TRBD1 identical over 7 bases. Trimming took 6 bases from V and 8 from J; bases not matched to a gene: 6. Germline V CDR1 and CDR2: SQVTM, ANQGSEA. The CDR3 has 11 residues. For the CDR3, the DNA is TGCAGCGTCCCGGGACAGTACGGCTACACCTTC. Translation: CSVPGQYGYTF.

This clonotype was observed at least ten times. The CDR3 is CASLGRSFDEQYF. The CDR3 DNA follows: TGTGCCAGCCTCGGGCGGAGTTTTGACGAGCAGTACTTC. This chain connects TRBV6-2 or TRBV6-3 to TRBJ2-7; D gene unclear. Trimming shortened V by 8 bases and J by 5 bases, and 16 bases separated the two germline ends. The CDR3 is 13 residues long. Germline CDR1 reads MNHEY; CDR2 reads SVGEGT.

This clonotype showed up many times. The chain links TRBV19 to TRBJ2-4; D perhaps matches TRBD1 (6 bases). Germline V gene lookup returns CDR1 LNHDA and CDR2 SQIVND (reference sequence). This CDR3 region has 16 residues. Trimming cost V 3 bases and J 6 bases, with 18 bases left between them. As DNA, the CDR3 is TGTGCCAGTAGTATTCTCCCAGGGGCTCGAGGAAACATTCAGTACTTC. The encoded protein is CASSILPGARGNIQYF.